These 31 T cell receptor beta chains originate from one sample sequenced in a study of blood T cells in healthy people across ages (dated by TCRdb to the mid-2010s). Libraries came from 5' RACE. Instrument on record: Illumina HiSeq 2500. A second PCR of roughly 6 to 11 cycles was performed with a sample-barcoded 5' primer and a J-beta primer mix. Starting from the raw public reads, TCRdb applied fastp trimming at Q25, assembled clones with MiXCR and retained in-frame beta chains. Each entry is one CDR3 protein sequence, shown with its most common DNA and genes. The sample table records 1.5 million to 1.9 million distinct CDR3 sequences; approximately 43% of these occur just once. Less than 5% of the sample goes to the ten largest clones. Sequenced: blood. These receptors came from a woman aged 18-29 years in good health.

Comment on this clonotype: One end of the junction fails to match germline, which may point to a read error. V usage is TRBV7-9 and J usage is TRBJ2-1; no clear D. The length of the CDR3 is 14 residues. CDR1 is SEHNR and CDR2 is FQNEAQ in the germline V gene (reference sequence). The CDR3 loop is CVSSLLLGYNEQFF. DNA for the CDR3: TGTGTCAGCAGCTTACTCCTAGGCTACAATGAGCAGTTCTTC.

In its sample, this clonotype was seen a few times. This sequence joins TRBV20-1 and TRBJ1-2; 8 bases match TRBD1. Germline trimming cut 7 bases from V and 2 bases from J; bases unmatched to any gene: 6. Germline V CDR1 and CDR2: DFQATT, SNEGSKA (reference sequence). The CDR3 totals 13 residues. The CDR3 spells CSGAHRGNYGYTF. CDR3 in DNA: TGCAGTGGGGCCCACAGGGGGAACTATGGCTACACCTTC.

Remarks on this clonotype: A much larger clone sits a single nucleotide away, making a read error possible. This chain joins TRBV29-1 and TRBJ1-4; D not resolved. V lost 6 bases to trimming and J lost 4 bases, with 9 bases between them. The germline V gene encodes CDR1 SQVTM and CDR2 ANQGSEA. This CDR3 is built from 12 residues. CDR3 sequence reads: CSVKGNNEKLFF. CDR3 bases: TGCAGCGTCAAGGGAAATAATGAAAAACTGTTTTTT. The whole variable domain, filled in from reference TRBV29-1 and TRBJ1-4, reads SAVISQKPSRDICQRGTSLTIQCQVDSQVTMMFWYRQQPGQSLTLIATANQGSEATYESGFVIDKFPISRPNLTFSTLTVSNMSPEDSSIYLCSVKGNNEKLFFGSGTQLSVL.

The CDR3 region is CASSYLSVSSYNEQFF. CDR3 in DNA: TGTGCCAGCAGTTACCTATCTGTTAGCTCCTACAATGAGCAGTTCTTC. This sequence joins TRBV28 and TRBJ2-1; D ambiguous. The CDR3 is 16 residues long. Germline V gene lookup returns CDR1 MDHEN and CDR2 SYDVKM. V was trimmed by 4 bases and J by 0 bases, leaving 13 bases between them.

CDR3 protein: CAISEGDRQYF. CDR3 DNA: TGTGCCATCAGTGAGGGAGACCGACAGTACTTC. The chain carries TRBV10-3 and TRBJ2-5; no definite D call. Trimming took off 2 bases at V and 11 bases at J, with 9 bases between the two ends. Germline CDR1 reads ENHRY; CDR2 reads SYGVKD. This CDR3 has 11 residues.

V gene TRBV29-1 combines with J gene TRBJ1-5; TRBD1 is a possible D gene (5 bases). Trimming removed 8 bases at V and 2 bases at J, with 13 bases between. The germline gives CDR1 SQVTM, CDR2 ANQGSEA. The CDR3 is 13 residues long. CDR3 nucleotides: TGCAGCACGGGGGGAGGGGGCAATCAGCCCCAGCATTTT. Translating gives CSTGGGGNQPQHF.

The chain recombines TRBV5-1 with TRBJ2-1, with D unresolved. Trimming cost V 4 bases and J 8 bases, with 13 bases left between them. From germline, CDR1 is SGHRS and CDR2 YFSETQ. The CDR3 totals 13 residues. The CDR3: CASSPSTWDEQFF. CDR3 in DNA: TGCGCCAGCAGCCCTTCAACTTGGGATGAGCAGTTCTTC.

The sample holds one count of this clonotype. Here the CDR3 reads CASSQDSRPPYF. CDR3 nucleotides: TGTGCCAGCAGCCAAGATTCGCGACCTCCGTACTTC. The V call is TRBV4-2, the J call TRBJ2-5; the D is unclear. Trimming removed 0 bases at V and 13 bases at J, with 12 bases between. This CDR3 has 12 amino acids. Germline values: CDR1 LGHNA, CDR2 YNFKEQ.

About this clonotype itself: This may stem from a read error, because a much larger clone lies one nucleotide away. V gene TRBV20-1 combines with J gene TRBJ2-1; D gene unclear. The CDR3 has 13 residues. V lost 1 base and J lost 2, with 6 bases in between. Germline CDR1 is DFQATT and CDR2 is SNEGSKA (reference sequence). The CDR3 DNA sequence: TGCAGTGCTAGAGCCCCGGCCTACAATGAGCAGTTCTTC. The encoded protein is CSARAPAYNEQFF.

This rearrangement joins TRBV29-1 to TRBJ1-1; tentatively, D is TRBD1 (5 bases). From germline, CDR1 is SQVTM and CDR2 ANQGSEA. The CDR3 consists of 14 residues. Trimming cost V 6 bases and J 6 bases, with 20 bases left between them. CDR3 bases: TGCAGCGTCCTAGACAGATTGATAGGAGCTGAAGCTTTCTTT. Protein: CSVLDRLIGAEAFF.

For the CDR3, the DNA is TGTGCCAGCAGCACCTCCGGGACAGTAAGAAGGGAGGAGCAGTTCTTC. This translates into CASSTSGTVRREEQFF. V gene TRBV7-9 combines with J gene TRBJ2-1; 7 positions agree with TRBD1. The germline gives CDR1 SEHNR, CDR2 FQNEAQ (reference sequence). The CDR3 totals 16 residues. V lost 5 bases, J lost 10 bases, and 17 bases stayed unmatched.

V gene TRBV15 combines with J gene TRBJ1-2; no definite D call. V was shortened by 1 base and J by 4 bases, with 7 bases between the two germline ends. Germline CDR1 reads LNHNV; CDR2 reads YYDKDF (reference sequence). This CDR3 region has 13 residues. The CDR3 DNA is TGTGCCACCAGCAGAGGCCTCGCCTATGGCTACACCTTC. Translating gives CATSRGLAYGYTF.

This clonotype was seen a handful of times. The V gene is TRBV7-2, the J gene TRBJ2-1, with 8 nucleotides matching TRBD2. CDR3 length equals 16 residues. The junction had 15 bases not matched to a gene; V was cut back by 5 bases and J by 9 bases. The germline CDR1 and CDR2 sequences are SGHTA and FQGNSA. The CDR3 loop reads CASSIGLAPGLGEQFF. As DNA, the CDR3 is TGTGCCAGCAGCATCGGACTAGCTCCAGGACTGGGTGAGCAGTTCTTC. Variable domain in full (rest from reference TRBV7-2 and TRBJ2-1): GAGVSQSPSNKVTEKGKDVELRCDPISGHTALYWYRQSLGQGLEFLIYFQGNSAPDKSGLPSDRFSAERTGGSVSTLTIQRTQQEDSAVYLCASSIGLAPGLGEQFFGPGTRLTVL.

The J gene is TRBJ2-1, the V gene TRBV11-3; no firm D call. CDR1 and CDR2 from the germline V gene are SGHNT and YENEEA. The CDR3 sequence is 13 residues long. Trimming removed 5 bases at V and 7 bases at J, with 12 bases between. CDR3 sequence reads: CASSPRVSNEQFF. DNA of the CDR3: TGTGCCAGCAGCCCTCGTGTTAGTAATGAGCAGTTCTTC.

The V gene is TRBV6-1, the J gene TRBJ2-4, with 11 bases aligning to TRBD2. CDR3 size: 18 residues. Germline V gene data show CDR1 as MNHNS and CDR2 as SASEGT. Losses at the gene ends were 5 bases for V and 3 bases for J; bases not matched to a gene: 12. CDR3 residues: CASSPGTSGRGDKNIQYF. The CDR3 DNA follows: TGTGCCAGCAGTCCCGGGACTAGCGGACGAGGAGACAAAAACATTCAGTACTTC.

This clonotype has only a few counts. This chain joins TRBV29-1 and TRBJ2-7; 8 positions match TRBD1. The CDR3 is made up of 11 amino acids. Trimming at V came to 3 bases and at J to 6 bases, leaving 1 base not matched to a gene. From germline, CDR1 is SQVTM and CDR2 ANQGSEA. In DNA form, the CDR3 reads TGCAGCGTTGAGGACAGGGTCGAGCAGTACTTC. Its translation: CSVEDRVEQYF.

The chain couples TRBV27 to TRBJ2-1, with 8 bases that match TRBD1. The CDR3 has 16 residues. V shed 3 bases and J 5 bases; nucleotides not matched to a gene: 9. Germline V gene lookup returns CDR1 MNHEY and CDR2 SMNVEV (reference sequence). CDR3 sequence: CASSFHRGVTNNEQFF. CDR3 DNA: TGTGCCAGCAGTTTTCACAGGGGGGTTACAAACAATGAGCAGTTCTTC.

The chain links TRBV20-1 to TRBJ1-5, with unresolved D. Trimming took off 0 bases at V and 9 bases at J, with 15 bases between the two ends. CDR1 and CDR2 (germline): DFQATT, SNEGSKA (reference sequence). The CDR3 contains 14 residues. CDR3 loop: CSARDSGLGRPQHF. The CDR3 DNA reads TGCAGTGCTAGAGACTCTGGGTTGGGTCGGCCCCAGCATTTT.

This chain uses TRBV12-3 or TRBV12-4 with TRBJ1-2, with 8 bases aligning to TRBD1. The CDR3 extends over 15 amino acids. The V gene end was trimmed by 3 bases and the J gene end by 2 bases; junction bases not matched to a gene: 5. CDR3: CASSLNRGTNYGYTF. The DNA for the CDR3 is TGTGCCAGCAGTTTGAACAGGGGGACAAACTATGGCTACACCTTC.

Many counts were recorded for this clonotype. This rearrangement joins TRBV6-5 to TRBJ1-5; D possibly corresponds to TRBD1 (5 bases). Germline V gene data show CDR1 as MNHEY and CDR2 as SVGAGI. This CDR3 has 15 residues. V lost 2 bases and J 6 bases, leaving 14 bases between the germline ends. CDR3 region: CASSYLGGTSQPQHF. The CDR3 coding sequence is TGTGCCAGCAGTTACCTCGGGGGGACGAGTCAGCCCCAGCATTTT.

The chain carries TRBV6-2 or TRBV6-3 and TRBJ1-5; D unresolved. This CDR3 has 12 amino acids. Germline V gives CDR1 MNHEY, CDR2 SVGEGT. V shed 7 bases and J shed 9 bases, with 13 bases lying between them. CDR3 residues: CASMAALGPQHF. In DNA, the CDR3 is TGTGCCAGCATGGCGGCCCTAGGGCCCCAGCATTTT.

The rearrangement links TRBV6-2 or TRBV6-3 to TRBJ2-4, with D possibly being TRBD1 (5 bases). V was clipped by 5 bases and J by 3 bases, with 17 bases between them. This CDR3 region has 16 residues. Per germline, CDR1 MNHEY and CDR2 SVGEGT. CDR3 DNA: TGTGCCAGCAGTAGTTCAGGGTCGTCGGGCAAAAACATTCAGTACTTC. Amino acid sequence: CASSSSGSSGKNIQYF.

This clonotype was seen only a few times. The rearrangement joins TRBV12-3 or TRBV12-4 to TRBJ2-5, with 9 bases identical to TRBD1. V was pared by 5 bases and J by 4 bases, with 8 bases of the junction left unmatched. CDR3 size: 15 residues. The CDR3 DNA reads as TGTGCCAGCAGTCGATCCGGGACAGGGAGAGAGACCCAGTACTTC. This sequence encodes CASSRSGTGRETQYF.

The chain joins TRBV18 to TRBJ1-2; 8 bases are a match to TRBD1. The V and J ends lost 6 bases and 4 bases, in that order; junction bases with no gene match: 7. This CDR3 spans 14 amino acids. CDR1 KGHSH and CDR2 LQKENI come from the germline V gene. Written as DNA, the CDR3 is TGTGCCAGCTCCACAGGGGGAGCTATCTATGGCTACACCTTC. Protein: CASSTGGAIYGYTF.

This clonotype was seen at least ten times. The J gene is TRBJ2-5, the V gene TRBV11-2, with a possible D match to TRBD1 (6 bases). The CDR3 has 13 residues. V gave up 5 bases and J gave up 5 bases, with 12 bases separating them. CDR1 is SGHAT and CDR2 is FQNNGV in the germline V gene. This CDR3 reads CASSPGVRETQYF. CDR3 coding DNA: TGTGCCAGCAGCCCAGGGGTTAGGGAGACCCAGTACTTC. Complete variable domain (other parts from reference TRBV11-2 and TRBJ2-5): EAGVAQSPRYKIIEKRQSVAFWCNPISGHATLYWYQQILGQGPKLLIQFQNNGVVDDSQLPKDRFSAERLKGVDSTLKIQPAKLEDSAVYLCASSPGVRETQYFGPGTRLLVL.

V is TRBV29-1 and J is TRBJ2-7; 10 nucleotides match TRBD1. V was clipped by 3 bases and J by 7 bases; unmatched bases: 12. Germline V gene sequence: CDR1 SQVTM, CDR2 ANQGSEA. This CDR3 has 15 residues. The CDR3 DNA sequence: TGCAGCGTTGAGAGTAGGGACAGGGGTTTGGCTGAGCAGTACTTC. Translated: CSVESRDRGLAEQYF.

This clonotype appeared once. The gene calls are TRBV12-3 or TRBV12-4 and TRBJ2-1; 8 bases fit TRBD2. Trimming at V came to 1 base and at J to 4 bases, leaving 6 bases not matched to a gene. This CDR3 region has 16 residues. Written as DNA, the CDR3 is TGTGCCAGCAGTTTAGGTAGCGGGGCCTTGTACAATGAGCAGTTCTTC. Its protein product is CASSLGSGALYNEQFF.

The chain combines TRBV28 with TRBJ1-2; TRBD1 is a possible D gene (6 bases). The germline V and J ends were trimmed by 6 bases and 8 bases, with 22 bases remaining between them. Germline V CDR1 and CDR2: MDHEN, SYDVKM. The CDR3 contains 15 residues. The DNA of the CDR3 is TGTGCCAGCAGGCCAACCGGGACATCCAGCCGGGGCTACACCTTC. It translates to CASRPTGTSSRGYTF.

The V call is TRBV5-1, the J call TRBJ2-7, with a tentative D call TRBD2 (5 bases). Trimming stripped 4 bases from V and 5 bases from J, with 25 bases between. In germline, CDR1 is SGHRS, CDR2 YFSETQ. This CDR3 is 17 amino acids long. The CDR3 nucleotides are TGCGCCAGCAGCCAGGAGCCCATGGCACTAGGAGGCAACGAGCAGTACTTC. Amino acids: CASSQEPMALGGNEQYF. Combining the CDR3 with reference TRBV5-1 and TRBJ2-7 gives the whole variable domain KAGVTQTPRYLIKTRGQQVTLSCSPISGHRSVSWYQQTPGQGLQFLFEYFSETQRNKGNFPGRFSGRQFSNSRSEMNVSTLELGDSALYLCASSQEPMALGGNEQYFGPGTRLTVT.

This chain uses TRBV7-9 with TRBJ2-5; TRBD2 matches at 7 bases. Germline V gene lookup returns CDR1 SEHNR and CDR2 FQNEAQ (reference sequence). The CDR3 is made up of 16 amino acids. V lost 1 base and J lost 4; bases outside the gene matches: 9. The CDR3 spells CASSLGVLAATETQYF. DNA of the CDR3: TGTGCCAGCAGCTTAGGTGTCCTAGCGGCAACAGAGACCCAGTACTTC. Full variable domain (remainder filled in from reference TRBV7-9 and TRBJ2-5): DTGVSQNPRHKITKRGQNVTFRCDPISEHNRLYWYRQTLGQGPEFLTYFQNEAQLEKSRLLSDRFSAERPKGSFSTLEIQRTEQGDSAMYLCASSLGVLAATETQYFGPGTRLLVL.

The table lists this clonotype with a few counts. V gene TRBV29-1 combines with J gene TRBJ2-7; 9 positions match TRBD1. CDR1 and CDR2 (germline): SQVTM, ANQGSEA. The CDR3 extends over 13 amino acids. J was trimmed by 7 bases and V by 6 bases; bases with no gene match: 10. CDR3 region: CSVDRGGLNEQYF. DNA of the CDR3: TGCAGCGTGGACAGGGGCGGACTCAATGAGCAGTACTTC.